This is a list of T cell receptor beta chains from one sample in a study of OX40 agonist ivuxolimab in advanced cancers. The protocol was immunoSEQ multiplex PCR, while the TCRdb copy is restricted to in-frame clones and leaves out a portion. The sample has some 86,000 clones, about 85% seen once. The source material was CD4+ or CD8+ T cells sorted from blood, sampled in a trial of the OX40 agonist ivuxolimab. The source is an adult with an advanced solid tumor such as melanoma, head and neck, liver or kidney cancer. The CDR3 runs from the conserved cysteine through the conserved F or W. The order of the fields is clone size, D gene, V gene, J gene, CDR3 DNA, CDR3 protein. D genes are given only for firm matches. Clone size, where shown, is once, few, many, or a class for clones that have expanded.

NA	TRBD1	TRBV7-9	TRBJ1-2	TGTGCCAGCAGTCGGAGTGACAGGGATGATGGCTACACCTTC	CASSRSDRDDGYTF
NA	TRBD1	TRBV18	TRBJ2-7	TGTGCCAGCTCACACCAGGGGGCCCTCTACGAGCAGTACTTC	CASSHQGALYEQYF
once	NA	TRBV7-2	TRBJ2-7	TGTGCCAGCAGGTTCGACCGGGACATCTATTTCTACGAGCAGTACTTC	CASRFDRDIYFYEQYF
NA	NA	TRBV4-3	TRBJ1-5	TGCGCCAGCAGCCAAGATCCCACTGGGAATCAGCCCCAGCATTTT	CASSQDPTGNQPQHF
NA	NA	TRBV11-2	TRBJ2-2	TGTGCCAGCAGCAGCTACAGGGTTTCAATCGGGGAGCTGTTTTTT	CASSSYRVSIGELFF
NA	NA	TRBV19	TRBJ1-4	TGTGCCAGTAGTGCAGAAATGGTTTGGACTAATGAAAAACTGTTTTTT	CASSAEMVWTNEKLFF
few	TRBD2	TRBV6-6	TRBJ2-7	TGTGCCAGCAGTCCCGGGACTAGAGGCTACGAGCAGTACTTC	CASSPGTRGYEQYF
once	NA	TRBV28	TRBJ1-1	TGTGCCAGCAGCCCTGAGAACACTGAAGCTTTCTTT	CASSPENTEAFF
NA	NA	TRBV11-2	TRBJ1-5	TGTGCCAGCAGCCGGGACCTTAATAGCAATCAGCCCCAGCATTTT	CASSRDLNSNQPQHF
NA	NA	TRBV21-1	TRBJ2-1	TGTGCCAGCAGCGAGGGAAAGGGGGCGAATGAGCAGTTCTTC	CASSEGKGANEQFF
NA	NA	TRBV28	TRBJ1-5	TGTGCCAGCAGTTTTCCCCGCCAAGGGACGGTTCTTAATCAGCCCCAGCATTTT	CASSFPRQGTVLNQPQHF
NA	NA	TRBV28	TRBJ1-5	TGTGCCAGCAGTTTCAGGGGTGTAGGTAATCAGCCCCAGCATTTT	CASSFRGVGNQPQHF
NA	NA	TRBV11-2	TRBJ2-7	TGTGCCAGCAGCCACGGACCGGCGCAGTACTTC	CASSHGPAQYF
once	TRBD2	TRBV7-2	TRBJ2-3	TGTGCCAGCAGCTTAGGGACTAGCGGGATTAGCACAGATACGCAGTATTTT	CASSLGTSGISTDTQYF
NA	TRBD1	TRBV7-3	TRBJ2-2	TGTGCCAGCAGCCGGGACAGAACCGGGGAGCTGTTTTTT	CASSRDRTGELFF
NA	NA	TRBV14	TRBJ2-5	TGTGCCAGCAGCCAAGAGTACCAAGAGACCCAGTACTTC	CASSQEYQETQYF
NA	TRBD2	TRBV9	TRBJ2-1	TGTGCCAGCAGCGGAAGCGGGAGGGAGGGCAATGAGCAGTTCTTC	CASSGSGREGNEQFF
once	NA	TRBV21-1	TRBJ2-1	TGTGCCAGCAGCAAAGCGGACACCCCGGGCCCTGTCCCCAGACTCAATGAGCAGTTCTTC	CASSKADTPGPVPRLNEQFF
NA	NA	TRBV7-9	TRBJ2-2	TGTGCCAGCAGCTTAGTGGGCGGCACCGGGGAGCTGTTTTTT	CASSLVGGTGELFF
NA	NA	TRBV4-2	TRBJ2-7	TGTGCCAGCAGCCAAGAGAGGGGGAGGACAGGCAAAACCTACGAGCAGTACTTC	CASSQERGRTGKTYEQYF